The 21 T cell receptor beta chains reported below all come from one sample, sequenced in a study of blood T cell repertoires in COVID-19. Some clones are missing from TCRdb's copy, which holds only in-frame ones; the method was immunoSEQ multiplex PCR. The sample holds 200,000 to 300,000 clones, nearly 85% seen once. The sequenced sample was peripheral blood. The origin of the receptors is a human donor in a cohort sampled during active COVID-19.

The chain combines TRBV10-2 with TRBJ2-5, with 12 bases aligning to TRBD2. The CDR3 loop spans 16 amino acids. The ends lost 0 bases at V and 7 bases at J; junction bases unmatched: 6. Per germline, CDR1 WSHSY and CDR2 SAAADI. The CDR3 nucleotides read TGCGCCAGCAGTGAGTCGCCTAGCGGGGGGGCGGGGACCCAGTACTTC. This sequence encodes CASSESPSGGAGTQYF.

The J gene is TRBJ2-1, the V gene TRBV7-9, with D uncertain. Germline CDR1 SEHNR, CDR2 FQNEAQ (reference sequence). Deletions cut 2 bases from V and 9 bases from J, with 5 bases between. The CDR3 has 11 residues. In DNA form, the CDR3 reads TGTGCCAGCAGCTTAATCGGTGAGCAGTTCTTC. It translates to CASSLIGEQFF. The full variable domain, its missing parts supplied by reference TRBV7-9 and TRBJ2-1, is DTGVSQNPRHKITKRGQNVTFRCDPISEHNRLYWYRQTLGQGPEFLTYFQNEAQLEKSRLLSDRFSAERPKGSFSTLEIQRTEQGDSAMYLCASSLIGEQFFGPGTRLTVL.

V and J are TRBV11-2 and TRBJ2-5, with 8 bases fitting TRBD2. The CDR3 contains 14 residues. CDR1 is SGHAT, CDR2 FQNNGV, per germline. Losses at the gene ends were 0 bases for V and 14 bases for J; bases not matched to a gene: 11. CDR3 residues: CASSLERGAGELYF. The CDR3, as DNA: TGTGCCAGCAGCTTAGAAAGAGGAGCGGGGGAACTATACTTC.

V and J are TRBV2 and TRBJ1-2, with D unresolved. CDR3 length: 13 amino acids. Germline V CDR1 and CDR2: SNHLY, FYNNEI. Trimming removed 7 bases at V and 8 bases at J, with 17 bases between. The CDR3 reads CASIKETRQGYTF. Written as DNA, the CDR3 is TGTGCCAGCATTAAGGAGACGAGGCAAGGCTACACCTTC.

The chain carries TRBV27 and TRBJ2-2; D perhaps matches TRBD2 (5 bases). The CDR3 totals 15 residues. Trimming left V 3 bases short and J 1 base short, with 9 bases between. CDR1 and CDR2 from the germline V gene are MNHEY and SMNVEV (reference sequence). In DNA, the CDR3 is TGTGCCAGCAGTTTGGACGGACTGAACACCGGGGAGCTGTTTTTT. This codes for CASSLDGLNTGELFF.

This chain uses TRBV5-1 with TRBJ2-7; D is uncertain. CDR3 length: 12 amino acids. The V end was cut by 0 bases, the J end by 5 bases, with 6 bases between. The germline CDR1 and CDR2 sequences are SGHRS and YFSETQ. Here the CDR3 reads CASSLAEHEQYF. The CDR3, as DNA: TGCGCCAGCAGCTTGGCCGAGCACGAGCAGTACTTC.

This chain joins TRBV5-1 and TRBJ1-1; TRBD1 aligns across 10 bases. Germline V CDR1 and CDR2: SGHRS, YFSETQ. V lost 4 bases to trimming and J lost 1 base; unmatched junction nucleotides: 7. The CDR3 length is 16 residues. CDR3: CASSAGTGAPNTEAFF. The CDR3 coding sequence is TGCGCCAGCAGCGCCGGGACAGGGGCCCCGAACACTGAAGCTTTCTTT.

This clone was seen at least ten times. The chain combines TRBV9 with TRBJ2-1, with a tentative D call TRBD2 (5 bases). The germline V gene has CDR1 SGDLS and CDR2 YYNGEE. V was clipped by 0 bases and J by 3 bases, with 10 bases between them. This CDR3 is built from 15 residues. The CDR3 loop is CASSVEASYYNEQFF. CDR3 sequence (DNA): TGTGCCAGCAGCGTAGAGGCTAGCTACTACAATGAGCAGTTCTTC.

The chain is built from TRBV3-1 (or the pseudogene TRBV3-2) and TRBJ2-2, with a possible D match to TRBD2 (6 bases). The CDR3 covers 14 residues. CDR1 LGHDT and CDR2 YNNKEL come from the germline V gene (reference sequence). The ends were cut back, 1 base at V and 5 bases at J, with 8 bases in the middle. CDR3 DNA: TGTGCCAGCAGCCAAGCCCGGGGGACCGGGGAGCTGTTTTTT. This sequence encodes CASSQARGTGELFF.

This clone was detected once. The chain combines TRBV28 with TRBJ2-7; 7 bases line up with TRBD1. V was pared by 4 bases and J by 0 bases, with 6 bases of the junction left unmatched. The germline V gene has CDR1 MDHEN and CDR2 SYDVKM. This CDR3 comprises 15 residues. The CDR3 DNA is TGTGCCAGCAGTTCCGGGACAGCGACCTCCTACGAGCAGTACTTC. Translating it yields CASSSGTATSYEQYF.

The chain is built from TRBV1 and TRBJ2-7; the DNA was not used to check the table's D call, TRBD1. TRBV1 has pseudogene status. The CDR3 is 15 residues long. The CDR3, as DNA: TGCACCAGCAGCCAAGCTTGTCCCAGCTCCTACGAGCAGTACTTC. This codes for CTSSQACPSSYEQYF.

This chain links TRBV7-9 with TRBJ2-7, with D maybe TRBD2 (7 bases). There are 15 residues in the CDR3. Germline lookup yields CDR1 SEHNR and CDR2 FQNEAQ (reference sequence). V was trimmed by 5 bases and J by 3 bases, leaving 17 bases between them. The CDR3 coding sequence is TGTGCCAGCAGCGCCGGCGGGGGCGGTATCTACGAGCAGTACTTC. This codes for CASSAGGGGIYEQYF.

V is TRBV29-1 and J is TRBJ2-4; a possible D gene is TRBD2 (7 bases). V shed 2 bases and J shed 9 bases, with 17 bases lying between them. CDR3 length: 14 residues. In germline, CDR1 is SQVTM, CDR2 ANQGSEA. The DNA for the CDR3 is TGCAGCGTTGAAAGGGGGGGGCGATCGGGCATTCAGTACTTC. Translated: CSVERGGRSGIQYF.

The chain employs TRBV5-4 and TRBJ1-2; D unclear. V was cut by 3 bases and J by 3 bases, with 12 bases left in between. The CDR3 spans 14 residues. In germline, CDR1 is SGHNT, CDR2 YYREEE (reference sequence). This CDR3 is CASSSQSTDYGYTF. In nucleotides, the CDR3 is TGTGCCAGCAGCTCACAGAGTACTGACTATGGCTACACCTTC. The whole variable domain, remainder taken from reference TRBV5-4 and TRBJ1-2, is ETGVTQSPTHLIKTRGQQVTLRCSSQSGHNTVSWYQQALGQGPQFIFQYYREEENGRGNFPPRFSGLQFPNYSSELNVNALELDDSALYLCASSSQSTDYGYTFGSGTRLTVV.

The rearrangement uses TRBV3-1 (or the pseudogene TRBV3-2) and TRBJ2-4; D gene unclear. Germline assignment: CDR1 LGHDT and CDR2 YNNKEL (reference sequence). The CDR3 runs 13 residues. V gave up 0 bases and J gave up 3 bases, with 3 bases separating them. CDR3 bases: TGTGCCAGCAGCCAAGACCTCAAAAACATTCAGTACTTC. This encodes CASSQDLKNIQYF.

The chain links TRBV5-4 to TRBJ2-7, with D hard to call. From germline, CDR1 is SGHNT and CDR2 YYREEE (reference sequence). The CDR3 consists of 11 residues. V was trimmed by 3 bases and J by 6 bases, leaving 7 bases between them. CDR3 region: CASSSRGEQYF. CDR3 DNA sequence: TGTGCCAGCAGCTCACGCGGCGAGCAGTACTTC.

The chain links TRBV7-9 to TRBJ2-5, with 11 bases that match TRBD2. This CDR3 comprises 16 residues. Germline CDR1 reads SEHNR; CDR2 reads FQNEAQ (reference sequence). With 5 bases clipped from V and 4 bases from J, the junction kept 9 bases outside the gene matches. The CDR3: CASSPDSGGAGETQYF. The CDR3 DNA follows: TGTGCCAGCAGCCCCGATAGCGGGGGGGCTGGAGAGACCCAGTACTTC.

This chain uses TRBV11-2 with TRBJ2-7; weak D call: TRBD2 (6 bases). In germline, CDR1 is SGHAT, CDR2 FQNNGV. Trimming left V 5 bases short and J 7 bases short, with 18 bases between. CDR3 length: 14 residues. This chain's CDR3 is CASSISDYLGEQYF. The DNA for the CDR3 is TGTGCCAGCAGCATCTCGGACTACCTAGGGGAGCAGTACTTC.

The chain recombines TRBV6-1 with TRBJ1-1; D is undetermined. The CDR3 has 10 amino acids. From germline, CDR1 is MNHNS and CDR2 SASEGT. V lost 1 base and J 11 bases, leaving 5 bases between the germline ends. The CDR3 sequence: CASSEDGAFF. CDR3 coding DNA: TGTGCCAGCAGTGAAGACGGGGCTTTCTTT.

The chain links TRBV3-1 (or the pseudogene TRBV3-2) to TRBJ2-5; D remains unclear. This CDR3 spans 15 amino acids. Trimming took 1 base from V and 7 from J, leaving 16 bases between them. Germline assignment: CDR1 LGHDT and CDR2 YNNKEL (reference sequence). The CDR3 region has the DNA TGTGCCAGCAGCCAAGGCCTAATCCACCGAGGGACCCAGTACTTC. Encoded protein: CASSQGLIHRGTQYF.

V and J are TRBV3-1 (or the pseudogene TRBV3-2) and TRBJ2-2, with TRBD2 identical over 9 bases. Germline CDR1 LGHDT, CDR2 YNNKEL (reference sequence). J was trimmed by 0 bases and V by 0 bases; bases with no gene match: 2. The CDR3 loop spans 17 amino acids. The CDR3 loop is CASSQEVAGANTGELFF. CDR3 sequence (DNA): TGTGCCAGCAGCCAAGAAGTAGCGGGGGCGAACACCGGGGAGCTGTTTTTT.